This TCR beta chain was recorded in a study of long-term antiretroviral therapy in people with HIV. Study results and caveats: Although diversity increased after ART, it remained lower than in transplant donor controls. Neither ART adherence, viral resistance nor therapy changes were documented. Blood was collected between about 2004 and 2017, possibly under older ART regimens.

The libraries were made with immunoSEQ v3.0 at survey level. The protocol was immunoSEQ multiplex PCR, while the TCRdb copy is restricted to in-frame clones and leaves out a portion. The data contain some 20,000 clones, around 86% of them seen just once; the ten biggest clones take up roughly a tenth. Until DNA extraction, the samples held between about 1-10 million cryopreserved PBMC. Germline CDR1 and CDR2: SGHDN and FVKESK. V was trimmed by 0 bases and J by 8 bases, leaving 8 bases between them. CDR3 size: 13 residues. This clone was detected a few times. Antigen unknown. This clonotype was sampled from a man between 35 and 55 years old with HIV. The sample was unsorted PBMCs, taken 0.5 years after starting antiretroviral therapy. This chain uses TRBV14 with TRBJ2-1; unclear D gene. The CDR3 here is CASSQDAVHEQFF. For the CDR3, the DNA is TGTGCCAGCAGCCAAGACGCGGTCCATGAGCAGTTCTTC.